This T cell receptor (beta chain) appears in the sequencing data of a study of blood T cell repertoires in COVID-19 (dated by TCRdb to about 2020). Some background on the complete study: Samples from collaborators originated in the United States, Italy and Spain and spanned both the acute and convalescent phases of COVID-19. The material from the prospective study consisted of cDNA or gDNA derived from T cells, B-cell-depleted T cells, or PBMCs. The dataset comprised deeply sampled blood TCRbeta repertoires from subjects exposed to, actively infected with, or recovered from COVID-19. The repertoires were released in a freely available public database intended as a resource for research on the immune response to SARS-CoV-2. The samples were drawn from the first 160 participants of the ongoing ImmuneRACE study and from 950 to 1,500 subjects provided by 6 global collaborators. Sample metadata almost always included a de-identified subject ID, COVID-19 status, age in years and sex. Where HLA class I and class II types were available, the types were taken from metadata supplied by the sample provider, not from assay-based typing. The full study reports these points: Clinical and demographic metadata were provided uncurated, with the amount varying by source and participant.

The germline V gene (reference sequence) supplies CDR1 LGHDT and CDR2 YNNKEL. The CDR3 covers 13 residues, taking in both the cysteine and the phenylalanine. CDR3 DNA only is kept here, 39 bases in frame from base 1. Trimming accounts for 8 bases at V and 3 bases at J, while the number of junction bases matched to no gene is 2. The immunoSEQ Assay, a bias-controlled multiplex PCR, was used to amplify TCRbeta CDR3 regions from genomic DNA. In the paper's pipeline: The number of nucleated cells in each sample was estimated from the amplification of reference gene primers within the assay. To quantify the absolute abundance of each unique TCRbeta CDR3 rearrangement, sequence reads were collapsed and filtered. Productive Simpson clonality was computed per sample as the square root of Simpson's diversity index over productive rearrangements. Entries here come from immuneACCESS through TCRdb and include only in-frame sequences with V and J called. Some clones fail to appear in such tables; in the studies checked, an unresolved V gene covers under half of the shortfall, and the cause of the remainder is unknown. V and J calls and clone size come straight from that table; D and trimming were deduced from the DNA. The sample table shows about 170,000 clones, and 70% to 90% are seen once. Together, the top ten hold less than 3.5% of the sample.

Notes on this clone: Its cognate antigen has yet to be identified. Base qualities are not provided; no much larger clone lies one nucleotide away.

In Seattle, one collaborating source enrolled patients while the infection was active and tracked those patients longitudinally over the course of disease. Whole blood was collected in K2EDTA tubes by collaborating institutions according to the institutions' own protocols. For TCRbeta analysis, collaborators shipped samples in one of three forms: frozen whole blood, isolated PBMCs, or DNA extracted from either of those sample types. The receptor comes from a woman older than 75 with COVID-19, enrolled during active disease. Recombination linked TRBV3-1 (or the pseudogene TRBV3-2) to TRBJ2-2; 8 bases in the junction line up with TRBD1. Sequences were obtained from peripheral blood. Read as DNA, the sequence is TGTGCCAGCCAGGGGGCGTACACCGGGGAGCTGTTTTTT. This translates into CASQGAYTGELFF.